Listed below are T cell receptor beta chains from one sample, sequenced in a study of T cells in localized non-small cell lung cancer. Clones were sequenced by immunoSEQ multiplex PCR, and TCRdb holds only the in-frame ones, with some missing. The table lists fewer than 1,000 clones, roughly a fifth of them singletons, with around 15% in the top ten. The sequences come from lung tumor tissue, collected before any cancer treatment. These receptors were obtained from a female donor of 60 years or more with stage II squamous cell lung carcinoma. Both conserved end residues are part of each CDR3. The D gene is left open where the match is weak. Not every row has a clone size; where given, it reads once, few, many or a size class.

CDR3 length	J gene	clone size	D gene	V gene	CDR3 DNA	CDR3 protein
15	TRBJ1-3	medium-sized	TRBD1	TRBV11-3	TGTGCCAGCAGCTCCCTCAGGGGGCTCGGAAACACCATATATTTT	CASSSLRGLGNTIYF
15	TRBJ1-2	few	.	TRBV11-3	TGTGCCAGCAGCTTAACGTGGACACCCGACTATGGCTACACCTTC	CASSLTWTPDYGYTF
16	TRBJ2-1	once	TRBD1	TRBV14	TGTGCCAGCAGCCCCCATATCGGGACAGGGATCAATGAGCAGTTCTTC	CASSPHIGTGINEQFF
14	TRBJ1-1	large	.	TRBV28	TGTGCCAGCACCTTGTCGGGTTGGAACACTGAAGCTTTCTTT	CASTLSGWNTEAFF
14	TRBJ2-7	few	.	TRBV11-3	TGTGCCAGCAGCAGAGACAGGAGCTCCTACGAGCAGTACTTC	CASSRDRSSYEQYF
16	TRBJ1-4	few	.	TRBV19	TGTGCCAGTAGAGGGGTGCGTGCAGGGGCTAATGAAAAACTGTTTTTT	CASRGVRAGANEKLFF
15	TRBJ1-2	.	.	TRBV5-1	TGCGCCAGCAGCTTGTCTGGGGGTTCGAGCTATGGCTACACCTTC	CASSLSGGSSYGYTF
15	TRBJ2-1	.	.	TRBV19	TGTGCCAGTAGTCCCGACAGGGACTTCTACAATGAGCAGTTCTTC	CASSPDRDFYNEQFF
15	TRBJ2-3	.	TRBD2	TRBV11-3	TGTGCCAGCAGCGTTAGCGGGATACGCACAGATACGCAGTATTTT	CASSVSGIRTDTQYF
15	TRBJ2-7	.	TRBD1	TRBV6-8	TGTGCCAGCAGCACCACGACAGGGGGCAATTCTCAGCAGTACTTC	CASSTTTGGNSQQYF
14	TRBJ2-1	.	TRBD1	TRBV9	TGTGCCAGCAGCGCCGGGACAGGGTACAATGAGCAGTTCTTC	CASSAGTGYNEQFF
15	TRBJ2-5	once	TRBD2	TRBV14	TGTGCCAGCAGCCAAGACGGGACTAGAGGGGAGACCCAGTACTTC	CASSQDGTRGETQYF
14	TRBJ2-3	few	.	TRBV11-3	TGTGCCAGCTCCCCTGAGGGGGTCACAGATACGCAGTATTTT	CASSPEGVTDTQYF
17	TRBJ2-3	.	TRBD2	TRBV11-3	TGTGCCAGCAGCCCGAGACTAGCGGGGGGAAGCACAGATACGCAGTATTTT	CASSPRLAGGSTDTQYF
15	TRBJ2-5	few	TRBD1	TRBV28	TGTGCCAGCAGTTTTGCTGGACAGGGTAAGGAGACCCAGTACTTC	CASSFAGQGKETQYF
15	TRBJ1-5	.	.	TRBV19	TGTGCCAGTTCATCAGGGAGCGAAAGCAATCAGCCCCAGCATTTT	CASSSGSESNQPQHF
13	TRBJ2-2	.	.	TRBV19	TGTGCCAGTAGTATACTCGGCACTTCGGAGCTGTTTTTT	CASSILGTSELFF
16	TRBJ2-1	.	.	TRBV28	TGTGCCAGCAGTCCCTCCGGACAGAGCTCCTACAATGAGCAGTTCTTC	CASSPSGQSSYNEQFF
15	TRBJ2-1	few	TRBD2	TRBV16	TGTGCCAGCAGCCAAGGACTAGCGGGGGTCAATGAGCAGTTCTTC	CASSQGLAGVNEQFF
16	TRBJ1-5	.	.	TRBV11-3	TGTGCCAGCACCCCCGGAGGACCCGGACACAATCAGCCCCAGCATTTT	CASTPGGPGHNQPQHF
14	TRBJ2-7	few	.	TRBV11-3	TGTGCCAGCAGCTTAAGGTCGGGTGCCTACGAGCAGTACTTC	CASSLRSGAYEQYF
13	TRBJ2-3	.	.	TRBV6-8	TGTGCCAGCAGTAGAGACAGAGAAGATACGCAGTATTTT	CASSRDREDTQYF
14	TRBJ1-5	large	.	TRBV11-3	TGTGCCAGCAGCTTGAGACAGGGCAATCAGCCCCAGCATTTT	CASSLRQGNQPQHF
15	TRBJ2-5	.	.	TRBV11-3	TGTGCCAGCAGCTTAGATAGACAGACCCAAGAGACCCAGTACTTC	CASSLDRQTQETQYF
13	TRBJ1-5	few	.	TRBV30	TGTGCCTGGAGCAGGGATAGCAATCAGCCCCAGCATTTT	CAWSRDSNQPQHF
14	TRBJ1-5	few	.	TRBV30	TGTGCCTGGAGTGTACCAGTGACCAATCAGCCCCAGCATTTT	CAWSVPVTNQPQHF
13	TRBJ1-4	.	.	TRBV18	TGTGCCAGCTCACCGAAGGGGAATGAAAAACTGTTTTTT	CASSPKGNEKLFF
15	TRBJ2-1	.	TRBD2	TRBV19	TGTGCCAGTAGTATAGGAGCGGGGGCGGGAAATGAGCAGTTCTTC	CASSIGAGAGNEQFF
16	TRBJ2-3	few	TRBD2	TRBV9	TGTGCCAGCAGCGAACCTCTAGCGGGCCTCACAGATACGCAGTATTTT	CASSEPLAGLTDTQYF
16	TRBJ1-3	few	.	TRBV11-3	TGTGCCAGCAGCTCCCGGACGGCTACCTCTGGAAACACCATATATTTT	CASSSRTATSGNTIYF
14	TRBJ1-1	few	.	TRBV12-5	TGTGCTAGTGGCCCACAGGTCATGAACACTGAAGCTTTCTTT	CASGPQVMNTEAFF
18	TRBJ1-4	few	.	TRBV6-8	TGTGCCAGCAGTGATCACCTTCCTGGGCAAGTGGGAAGGGAAAAACTGTTTTTT	CASSDHLPGQVGREKLFF
14	TRBJ2-1	.	.	TRBV19	TGTGCCAGTAGCTTTAGGGGTACGGACAATGAGCAGTTCTTC	CASSFRGTDNEQFF
17	TRBJ2-1	.	TRBD2	TRBV5-1	TGCGCCAGCAGCTTGGCTCTAGCGGGAGGGCTTGACAATGAGCAGTTCTTC	CASSLALAGGLDNEQFF
15	TRBJ1-2	.	TRBD1	TRBV19	TGTGCCAGTATCCCGACAGGGGGACTTGACTATGGCTACACCTTC	CASIPTGGLDYGYTF
14	TRBJ1-2	medium-sized	.	TRBV11-3	TGTGCCAGCAGCTTGGAGCGGACACTCGTTGGCTACACCTTC	CASSLERTLVGYTF
14	TRBJ1-2	.	.	TRBV11-3	TGTGCCAGCAGTCCCAGACGGGCTAACTATGGCTACACCTTC	CASSPRRANYGYTF